These 28 T cell receptor beta chains came from one sample sequenced in a study of T cell repertoires in cytomegalovirus infection (dated by TCRdb to about 2019). Their recognized antigens are unknown. The instrument given in TCRdb is Illumina HiSeq 1500. The public reads were reanalyzed by TCRdb: fastp trimming at Q25, MiXCR alignment, in-frame beta chains only. Under each unique CDR3 protein, matching rows form one entry showing the most common genes and DNA. Counted in this sample were hundreds of thousands of distinct CDR3 sequences; 32% of them appeared once. Jointly, the top ten make up 12% of the sample. The treatment or condition label on this specimen signifies: in vitro stimulation with specific CMV peptide epitopes to enrich CMV-specific T cells. The specimen was cultured CD8+ T cells from PBMCs, collected from culture after CMV antigen stimulation. The receptors come from a human donor in good health (CMV status not recorded). Some clones in this sample may be carry-over from other donors' samples.

The DNA for the CDR3 is TGCGCCAGCAAAGACCCGGAGGGTCCCTACGAGCAGTACGTC. This codes for CASKDPEGPYEQYV. This sequence joins TRBV23-1 and TRBJ2-7; maybe TRBD2 (6 bases). TRBV23-1 is recorded as an ORF, its role being uncertain. The CDR3 totals 14 residues. V dropped 7 bases and J dropped 2 bases, with 15 bases sitting between them.

A few counts support this clonotype. The chain combines TRBV6-1 with TRBJ1-4; maybe TRBD1 (5 bases). This CDR3 is 14 amino acids long. With 2 bases removed from V and 6 bases from J, the gap between germline ends came to 10 bases. Germline V lookup: CDR1 MNHNS, CDR2 SASEGT. CDR3: CASSESGIDEKLFF. The CDR3 nucleotides are TGTGCCAGCAGTGAATCAGGGATCGATGAAAAACTGTTTTTT.

The V gene is TRBV5-1, the J gene TRBJ1-2, with TRBD1 identical over 7 bases. The V and J ends lost 4 bases and 2 bases, in that order; junction bases with no gene match: 11. Germline V CDR1 and CDR2: SGHRS, YFSETQ. There are 16 residues in the CDR3. CDR3 protein: CASSLRDRPPNYGYTF. The CDR3 coding sequence is TGCGCCAGCAGCCTGCGGGACAGACCGCCCAACTATGGCTACACCTTC.

This clonotype was found a few times. This chain joins TRBV7-9 and TRBJ2-7, with D possibly called TRBD1 or TRBD2 (5 bases each). The CDR3 is 16 residues long. CDR1 is SEHNR, CDR2 FQNEAQ, per germline (reference sequence). V shed 6 bases and J shed 5 bases, with 23 bases lying between them. The DNA of the CDR3 is TGTGCCAGCAGTCCAAAACCGGGACCGAAGCCTCACGAGCAGTACTTC. It is translated as CASSPKPGPKPHEQYF.

The chain carries TRBV7-2 and TRBJ2-7; the D gene could be TRBD1 or TRBD2 (5 bases each). Germline V gene sequence: CDR1 SGHTA, CDR2 FQGNSA. The V end lost 1 base, the J end lost 3 bases, and 16 bases lay between the germline ends. This CDR3 contains 16 residues. For the CDR3, the DNA is TGTGCCAGCAGCTTAGAACGGGGCATGGGGTTCTACGAGCAGTACTTC. Translation: CASSLERGMGFYEQYF. The variable domain in full, completed from reference TRBV7-2 and TRBJ2-7, reads GAGVSQSPSNKVTEKGKDVELRCDPISGHTALYWYRQSLGQGLEFLIYFQGNSAPDKSGLPSDRFSAERTGGSVSTLTIQRTQQEDSAVYLCASSLERGMGFYEQYFGPGTRLTVT.

The V and J genes are TRBV7-2 and TRBJ2-7; 9 positions agree with TRBD1. CDR3 length: 15 residues. Germline V lookup: CDR1 SGHTA, CDR2 FQGNSA. V lost 1 base to trimming and J lost 6 bases; unmatched junction nucleotides: 7. CDR3 DNA: TGTGCCAGCAGCTTAGGCTCCGGGGACAGGGTCGAGCAGTACGTC. Translation gives CASSLGSGDRVEQYV.

This clonotype was counted between two and nine times. V is TRBV7-9 and J is TRBJ2-3; D unclear. The length of the CDR3 is 15 residues. Germline CDR1 is SEHNR and CDR2 is FQNEAQ (reference sequence). Trimming pared 5 bases from V and 0 bases from J, leaving 12 bases between. The DNA for the CDR3 is TGTGCCAGCAGCGCCGGGTTAGCAAGCACAGATACGCAGTATTTT. Protein: CASSAGLASTDTQYF.

This clonotype was counted a single time. A junction boundary mismatches the germline segment, possibly from a read error. The V call is TRBV27, the J call TRBJ1-5; D perhaps matches TRBD1 (6 bases). Germline V gives CDR1 MNHEY, CDR2 SMNVEV (reference sequence). This CDR3 spans 15 amino acids. CDR3 nucleotides: TGTGCCAGCAGTTACGGAGGGGGTCTCTATCAGCCCCAGCGTTTT. It is translated as CASSYGGGLYQPQRF.

CDR3 nucleotides: TGTGCCAGCACCAAAAGTGGCGGGGTGCAAGAGACCCAGTACTTC. As protein: CASTKSGGVQETQYF. This chain links TRBV6-4 with TRBJ2-5; the D gene is possibly TRBD2 (6 bases). Germline CDR1 reads MRHNA; CDR2 reads SNTAGT. V lost 7 bases to trimming and J lost 2 bases, with 17 bases between them. The CDR3 consists of 15 residues.

This chain uses TRBV5-1 with TRBJ1-4; tentatively, D is TRBD1 (5 bases). The CDR3 is 14 residues long. V was trimmed by 4 bases and J by 5 bases, leaving 12 bases between them. In germline, CDR1 is SGHRS, CDR2 YFSETQ. Written as DNA, the CDR3 is TGCGCCAGCAGCAACACAGGAGAGAATGAAAAACTGTTTTTT. Translating it yields CASSNTGENEKLFF.

This clonotype was counted between two and nine times. The V and J genes are TRBV7-6 and TRBJ2-7; 7 bases map to TRBD1. The germline V gene has CDR1 SGHVS and CDR2 FNYEAQ. V shed 3 bases, J shed 2 bases, and the junction held 1 base outside the gene matches. The CDR3 totals 13 residues. CDR3 region: CASSFQGAYEQYF. The CDR3 nucleotides are TGTGCCAGCAGCTTTCAGGGGGCCTACGAGCAGTACTTC.

In its sample, this clonotype was seen many times. The chain couples TRBV6-6 to TRBJ2-5; TRBD1 matches at 8 bases. From germline, CDR1 is MNHNY and CDR2 SVGAGI (reference sequence). The V segment lost 5 bases and the J segment 2 bases; nucleotides outside the gene matches: 10. This CDR3 contains 16 residues. The CDR3 region is CASSTGQGEGQETQYF. CDR3 nucleotides: TGTGCCAGCAGTACTGGACAGGGAGAGGGTCAAGAGACCCAGTACTTC.

This clonotype was seen many times. This rearrangement joins TRBV7-8 to TRBJ1-5; no clear D. The CDR3 length is 15 residues. V lost 5 bases and J lost 4, with 15 bases in between. Germline V gene sequence: CDR1 SGHVS, CDR2 FQNEAQ. The CDR3 reads CASSPRPKPNQPQHF. The CDR3 nucleotides are TGTGCCAGCAGCCCTCGTCCGAAACCAAATCAGCCCCAGCATTTT.

This rearrangement joins TRBV7-9 to TRBJ2-7; TRBD1 might be the D (6 bases). Trimming removed 5 bases from V and 5 bases from J, with 16 bases in between. There are 14 residues in the CDR3. Germline V gene data show CDR1 as SEHNR and CDR2 as FQNEAQ (reference sequence). Here the CDR3 DNA reads TGTGCCAGCAGCACCCCGGGACAACCGAACGAGCAGTACTTC. As protein: CASSTPGQPNEQYF.

This clonotype was observed a handful of times. This chain uses TRBV12-3 or TRBV12-4 with TRBJ2-7; no definite D call. With 1 base removed from V and 3 bases from J, the gap between germline ends came to 7 bases. The CDR3 contains 13 residues. The CDR3 nucleotides are TGTGCCAGCAGTTTAGAGGTTATCTACGAGCAGTACTTC. Residues: CASSLEVIYEQYF.

V gene TRBV6-5 combines with J gene TRBJ1-5, with D perhaps matching TRBD1 (5 bases). CDR1 MNHEY and CDR2 SVGAGI come from the germline V gene. The CDR3 is made up of 14 amino acids. The V gene lost 5 bases and the J gene lost 8 bases, with 16 bases spanning the gap. The CDR3 loop is CASSIEGLGEPQHF. In DNA, the CDR3 is TGTGCCAGCAGTATCGAGGGGTTAGGAGAGCCCCAGCATTTT.

This clonotype was counted a few times. V gene TRBV2 combines with J gene TRBJ2-1, with D possibly TRBD2 on 6 matching bases. V gave up 6 bases and J gave up 4 bases, with 16 bases separating them. Germline-derived CDR1 and CDR2 are SNHLY and FYNNEI. This CDR3 contains 15 residues. Written as DNA, the CDR3 is TGTGCCAGCAGGGGTGGGACTTCTAAGTACAATGAGCAGTTCTTC. It codes for CASRGGTSKYNEQFF.

V is TRBV4-1 and J is TRBJ2-5; 7 positions agree with TRBD2. CDR3 length: 14 amino acids. Germline V CDR1 and CDR2: MGHRA, YSYEKL. V shed 1 base and J 5 bases; nucleotides not matched to a gene: 4. CDR3 bases: TGCGCCAGCAGCCAAGTCCAGGGAGGGGAGACCCAGTACTTC. It specifies CASSQVQGGETQYF.

This clonotype has a handful of counts. DNA for the CDR3: TGTGCCAGCAGTTGGCCGGACAGGGCCTCTGGAGAGACCCAGTACTTC. Its translation is CASSWPDRASGETQYF. J is TRBJ2-5 and V is TRBV11-2; 8 nucleotides match TRBD1. The CDR3 is 16 amino acids. CDR1 is SGHAT, CDR2 FQNNGV, per germline. V lost 6 bases and J lost 4; bases outside the gene matches: 13.

The chain recombines TRBV18 with TRBJ2-1, with D perhaps given as TRBD1 or TRBD2 (6 bases each). The CDR3 spans 15 residues. Germline V gene sequence: CDR1 KGHSH, CDR2 LQKENI. Trimming removed 2 bases at V and 2 bases at J, with 10 bases between. DNA for the CDR3: TGTGCCAGCTCACCATGGGGGGCGACCTACAATGAGCAGTTCTTC. Its protein product is CASSPWGATYNEQFF.

This clonotype was seen more than once but under ten times. This sequence joins TRBV29-1 and TRBJ2-7; D perhaps matches TRBD1 (6 bases). Germline values: CDR1 SQVTM, CDR2 ANQGSEA. V lost 0 bases, J lost 3 bases, and 6 bases lay in between. The CDR3 runs to 12 residues. The CDR3 here is CSVEEDSYEQYF. CDR3 in DNA: TGCAGCGTTGAAGAGGACAGCTACGAGCAGTACTTC.

In this sample, this clonotype turned up once. The rearrangement joins TRBV4-1 to TRBJ1-2; 7 positions match TRBD1. J gave up 3 bases and V 4 bases, and 11 bases lay outside the gene matches. The CDR3 runs 16 residues. Per the germline V gene, CDR1 is MGHRA and CDR2 is YSYEKL. For the CDR3, the DNA is TGCGCCAGCAGCCCCCCAGCAGGGGGTATGGACTATGGCTACACCTTC. The encoded protein is CASSPPAGGMDYGYTF.

Only a few counts were recorded for this clonotype. The chain is built from TRBV7-9 and TRBJ2-3, with a weak D call TRBD2 (6 bases). The V and J ends lost 3 bases and 2 bases respectively, with 12 bases between them. The CDR3 contains 15 residues. The V gene's germline CDR1 is SEHNR and CDR2 FQNEAQ (reference sequence). The CDR3: CASSFLAPNTDTQYF. DNA for the CDR3: TGTGCCAGCAGCTTTCTAGCGCCCAACACAGATACGCAGTATTTT.

The chain has TRBV12-5 and TRBJ2-1; D is possibly TRBD1 (5 bases). This CDR3 comprises 15 residues. From germline, CDR1 is LGHNT and CDR2 FRNRAP. The germline V and J ends were trimmed by 0 bases and 1 base, with 7 bases remaining between them. CDR3 loop: CASGLVGDSYNEQFF. The CDR3 bases are TGTGCTAGTGGTTTGGTAGGGGATTCCTACAATGAGCAGTTCTTC.

This chain joins TRBV13 and TRBJ2-7, with 8 bases that match TRBD2. The CDR3 contains 12 residues. Germline V lookup: CDR1 PRHDT, CDR2 FYEKMQ (reference sequence). V lost 7 bases and J lost 7; bases outside the gene matches: 6. CDR3 protein: CASTLGRGEQYF. DNA for the CDR3: TGTGCCAGCACCCTCGGGAGGGGGGAGCAGTACTTC.

This clonotype turned up a few times. V and J are TRBV7-6 and TRBJ2-2; D unresolved. There are 13 residues in the CDR3. Germline-derived CDR1 and CDR2 are SGHVS and FNYEAQ. V lost 5 bases and J 7 bases, leaving 11 bases between the germline ends. In DNA form, the CDR3 reads TGTGCCAGCAGCGGCAGGTTCTTCGGGGAGCTGTTTTTT. It codes for CASSGRFFGELFF.

This clonotype showed up just a few times. The rearrangement joins TRBV7-9 to TRBJ2-7; D not certain. Trimming took 6 bases from V and 3 from J, leaving 9 bases between them. This CDR3 contains 12 residues. Germline CDR1 reads SEHNR; CDR2 reads FQNEAQ (reference sequence). The CDR3 nucleotides read TGTGCCAGCAGAGCGCAGAGCTACGAGCAGTACTTC. It specifies CASRAQSYEQYF.

In its sample, this clonotype was seen a few times. The chain joins TRBV6-6 to TRBJ2-2; tentatively, D is TRBD1 (6 bases). Germline-derived CDR1 and CDR2 are MNHNY and SVGAGI (reference sequence). V was shortened by 7 bases and J by 7 bases, with 10 bases between the two germline ends. This CDR3 is built from 12 residues. The CDR3 loop is CASKQGNGELFF. CDR3 in DNA: TGTGCCAGCAAACAGGGCAACGGGGAGCTGTTTTTT.